This T cell receptor (beta chain) was obtained from a study of OX40 agonist ivuxolimab in advanced cancers. Clones were read by immunoSEQ multiplex PCR, and TCRdb kept only the in-frame ones, dropping some. The sample shows more than 40,000 clones, 88% of them seen only once. The receptor was derived from an adult with an advanced solid tumor such as melanoma, head and neck, liver or kidney cancer. The sample consisted of CD4+ or CD8+ T cells sorted from blood, taken in a trial of the OX40 agonist ivuxolimab.

CDR3 region: CASSERAGVGNEQFF. CDR3 nucleotides: TGTGCCAGCAGTGAGAGAGCGGGGGTGGGAAATGAGCAGTTCTTC. The chain uses TRBV2 and TRBJ2-1; 8 bases line up with TRBD2. V lost 3 bases and J lost 7; bases outside the gene matches: 8. CDR3 length: 15 amino acids. Germline loops: CDR1 SNHLY, CDR2 FYNNEI. The variable domain in full, with the rest retrieved from reference TRBV2 and TRBJ2-1, is EPEVTQTPSHQVTQMGQEVILRCVPISNHLYFYWYRQILGQKVEFLVSFYNNEISEKSEIFDDQFSVERPDGSNFTLKIRSTKLEDSAMYFCASSERAGVGNEQFFGPGTRLTVL.